Following are 23 T cell receptor beta chains from one sample sequenced in a study of cytomegalovirus exposure and HLA in healthy donors. The PCR employed 60 Vbeta primers together with 13 Jbeta primers. Generated by immunoSEQ multiplex PCR, the TCRdb table keeps only in-frame clones and is missing some. In the table there are some 120,000 clones, 8% to 10% of which are singletons. Sequencing was carried out using PBMCs. These receptors all come from a man between 25 and 39 years old in good health and CMV-seronegative.

This clone was counted at least ten times. The chain employs TRBV28 and TRBJ2-5; D may be TRBD1 (6 bases). Germline CDR1 and CDR2: MDHEN and SYDVKM. Between the trimmed V and J ends, which lost 8 bases and 5 bases, there was a span of 21 bases. The CDR3 runs 15 residues. Here the CDR3 DNA reads TGTGCCAGCGTGCCTATATGGGGGCAGCATGAGACCCAGTACTTC. It translates to CASVPIWGQHETQYF. The entire variable domain, with the rest obtained from reference TRBV28 and TRBJ2-5, is as follows: DVKVTQSSRYLVKRTGEKVFLECVQDMDHENMFWYRQDPGLGLRLIYFSYDVKMKEKGDIPEGYSVSREKKERFSLILESASTNQTSMYLCASVPIWGQHETQYFGPGTRLLVL.

This clone showed up just a few times. The V and J genes are TRBV6-4 and TRBJ2-1; 13 bases agree with TRBD2. CDR3 length: 15 residues. Trimming took 3 bases from V and 8 from J; bases not matched to a gene: 4. Germline V gene sequence: CDR1 MRHNA, CDR2 SNTAGT. CDR3 DNA sequence: TGTGCCAGCAGTGAGGGACTAGCGGGAAGCGATGAGCAGTTCTTC. The encoded protein is CASSEGLAGSDEQFF.

The genes are TRBV5-1 and TRBJ1-6, with D maybe TRBD1 (6 bases). V dropped 2 bases and J dropped 3 bases, with 12 bases sitting between them. CDR3 length: 16 residues. Germline lookup yields CDR1 SGHRS and CDR2 YFSETQ. CDR3 sequence: CASSFSGTSYNSPLHF. CDR3 nucleotide sequence: TGCGCCAGCAGCTTCTCCGGGACAAGCTATAATTCACCCCTCCACTTT.

This clone turned up a few times. J is TRBJ2-5 and V is TRBV18; the D gene is possibly TRBD1 (5 bases). Trimming took 0 bases from V and 4 from J, leaving 9 bases between them. Germline CDR1 is KGHSH and CDR2 is LQKENI. The CDR3 sequence is 14 residues long. This CDR3 reads CASSPPVGAETQYF. CDR3 nucleotide sequence: TGTGCCAGCTCACCACCCGTTGGGGCAGAGACCCAGTACTTC.

The chain combines TRBV11-2 with TRBJ2-2; 10 bases are a match to TRBD2. CDR3 size: 15 residues. Germline V CDR1 and CDR2: SGHAT, FQNNGV. J was trimmed by 1 base and V by 5 bases; bases with no gene match: 1. The CDR3 DNA sequence: TGTGCCAGCAGCAGACTAGCGGGGAACACCGGGGAGCTGTTTTTT. It is translated as CASSRLAGNTGELFF.

V is TRBV4-2 and J is TRBJ2-5; 13 bases are shared with TRBD2. The CDR3 covers 17 residues. J lost 2 bases, V lost 4 bases, and 7 bases had no gene match. Per germline, CDR1 LGHNA and CDR2 YNFKEQ. CDR3 loop: CASSRGTSGVVQETQYF. The CDR3 DNA follows: TGTGCCAGCAGCCGAGGGACTAGCGGGGTAGTACAAGAGACCCAGTACTTC.

The genes are TRBV9 and TRBJ2-7, with TRBD1 matching over 8 bases. This CDR3 contains 15 residues. CDR1 and CDR2 from the germline V gene are SGDLS and YYNGEE. V shed 2 bases, J shed 5 bases, and the junction held 9 bases outside the gene matches. The DNA of the CDR3 is TGTGCCAGCAGCGTGGCCGGGACAGGCTGGAACGAGCAGTACTTC. It codes for CASSVAGTGWNEQYF.

This clone was detected a few times. The chain recombines TRBV7-9 with TRBJ1-5, with TRBD1 identical over 10 bases. V was clipped by 3 bases and J by 3 bases; unmatched bases: 5. CDR1 and CDR2 (germline): SEHNR, FQNEAQ (reference sequence). The CDR3 sequence is 16 residues long. The CDR3 protein is CASSFGDRGVNQPQHF. Written as DNA, the CDR3 is TGTGCCAGCAGCTTCGGGGACAGGGGCGTCAATCAGCCCCAGCATTTT.

This clone was counted only a few times. The chain couples TRBV10-1 to TRBJ1-1; the D gene is possibly TRBD1 (6 bases). The V gene lost 6 bases and the J gene lost 6 bases, with 20 bases spanning the gap. This CDR3 contains 15 residues. Looked up from germline, CDR1 is WNHNN and CDR2 is SYGVQD (reference sequence). Here the CDR3 reads CASSAGQRTSAEAFF. The CDR3 DNA reads as TGCGCCAGCAGCGCCGGACAGCGGACAAGCGCTGAAGCTTTCTTT.

The gene calls are TRBV27 and TRBJ2-5; no firm D call. With the DNA end fitting TRBJ2-7 better, the J assignment may be wrong. Germline V CDR1 and CDR2: MNHEY, SMNVEV (reference sequence). This CDR3 has 14 amino acids. In nucleotides, the CDR3 is TGTGCCAGCAGTTTTGGTCAGGCCCTCTACGAGCAGTACTTC. It encodes CASSFGQALYEQYF.

V usage is TRBV7-9 and J usage is TRBJ2-7, with TRBD1 matching over 11 bases. Germline V gene lookup returns CDR1 SEHNR and CDR2 FQNEAQ (reference sequence). The CDR3 runs to 14 residues. The ends lost 6 bases at V and 4 bases at J; junction bases unmatched: 5. The CDR3 reads CASRIGTGGYEQYF. CDR3 sequence (DNA): TGTGCCAGCAGAATCGGGACAGGGGGATACGAGCAGTACTTC.

Only a few counts were recorded for this clone. The gene calls are TRBV5-1 and TRBJ1-4, with a possible D match to TRBD1 (5 bases). The CDR3 runs to 15 residues. Per the germline V gene, CDR1 is SGHRS and CDR2 is YFSETQ. Trimming removed 3 bases at V and 2 bases at J, with 11 bases between. The CDR3 here is CASSSAGGTNEKLFF. The CDR3 DNA sequence: TGCGCCAGCAGCTCAGCCGGGGGGACTAATGAAAAACTGTTTTTT.

V is TRBV27 and J is TRBJ1-3; TRBD1 might be the D (5 bases). The V and J ends lost 5 bases and 4 bases respectively, with 12 bases between them. CDR3 size: 14 residues. CDR1 and CDR2 from the germline V gene are MNHEY and SMNVEV (reference sequence). The CDR3 region has the DNA TGTGCCAGCAGTCCGGAACCAGGGGGAAACACCATATATTTT. This translates into CASSPEPGGNTIYF.

This clone has a handful of counts. This chain connects TRBV28 to TRBJ2-2; 11 bases are a match to TRBD1. V lost 7 bases and J lost 4; bases outside the gene matches: 11. The length of the CDR3 is 17 residues. Germline assignment: CDR1 MDHEN and CDR2 SYDVKM. CDR3 DNA: TGTGCCAGCACCCCTACCACCGGGACAGGGGGCACCGGGGAGCTGTTTTTT. Translated, it gives CASTPTTGTGGTGELFF.

As DNA, the CDR3 is TGCGCCAGCAGCCCCCCCGGGTCTGGAAACACCATATATTTT. Translating gives CASSPPGSGNTIYF. The V gene is TRBV4-1, the J gene TRBJ1-3; D ambiguous. Trimming took 4 bases from V and 1 from J, leaving 8 bases between them. The length of the CDR3 is 14 residues. The germline V gene encodes CDR1 MGHRA and CDR2 YSYEKL.

This clone was observed a handful of times. The chain carries TRBV6-5 and TRBJ2-3; no firm D call. The CDR3 is 14 residues long. The germline CDR1 and CDR2 sequences are MNHEY and SVGAGI. The V and J ends lost 2 bases and 2 bases respectively, with 8 bases between them. CDR3 coding DNA: TGTGCCAGCAGTTACGGGCAGACCACAGATACGCAGTATTTT. It yields the protein CASSYGQTTDTQYF.

This clone was counted between two and nine times. V usage is TRBV4-1 and J usage is TRBJ1-2; D gene uncertain. The CDR3 is 14 amino acids. The ends were cut back, 0 bases at V and 0 bases at J, with 5 bases in the middle. CDR1 is MGHRA and CDR2 is YSYEKL in the germline V gene. The CDR3, as DNA: TGCGCCAGCAGCCAAGATTTAACTAACTATGGCTACACCTTC. Translated: CASSQDLTNYGYTF.

With respect to this clone: An end of the junction differs from the germline gene, which may be a read error. The identical CDR3 is also encoded by other nucleotide sequences in the sample. The V call is TRBV5-4, the J call TRBJ2-7; 8 bases are a match to TRBD1. CDR3 length: 17 amino acids. In germline, CDR1 is SGHNT, CDR2 YYREEE (reference sequence). CDR3 nucleotide sequence: TGTGCCAGCAGCTCTCTAGATTTGACAGGGGACTCTTACGAGAAGTACTTT. Translating gives CASSSLDLTGDSYEKYF.

V usage is TRBV28 and J usage is TRBJ1-5; a possible D gene is TRBD1 (6 bases). The length of the CDR3 is 18 residues. Trimming stripped 5 bases from V and 0 bases from J, with 20 bases between. CDR1 and CDR2 from the germline V gene are MDHEN and SYDVKM. CDR3 sequence: CASSPQRGGRYSNQPQHF. CDR3 nucleotides: TGTGCCAGCAGTCCCCAGAGGGGGGGAAGGTATAGCAATCAGCCCCAGCATTTT.

There are a few counts of this clone. The chain links TRBV4-1 to TRBJ2-2, with D possibly TRBD2 on 5 matching bases. This CDR3 contains 14 residues. The germline CDR1 and CDR2 sequences are MGHRA and YSYEKL. The V end was cut by 1 base, the J end by 7 bases, with 10 bases between. CDR3 region: CASSQGGGNGELFF. The CDR3 DNA sequence: TGCGCCAGCAGCCAAGGAGGAGGTAACGGGGAGCTGTTTTTT.

This clone was seen a few times. The genes are TRBV10-3 and TRBJ2-7; D not certain. Germline CDR1 reads ENHRY; CDR2 reads SYGVKD. V lost 5 bases, J lost 0 bases, and 14 bases lay in between. The CDR3 has 15 residues. The CDR3: CAISNRAGLSYEQYF. CDR3 bases: TGTGCCATCAGTAACCGCGCAGGCCTCTCCTACGAGCAGTACTTC.

The J gene is TRBJ1-5, the V gene TRBV2, with D hard to call. Germline CDR1 SNHLY, CDR2 FYNNEI. CDR3 size: 13 residues. The V and J ends lost 7 bases and 4 bases respectively, with 11 bases between them. CDR3 sequence: CASTYYSNQPQHF. The CDR3, as DNA: TGTGCCAGCACATATTATAGTAATCAGCCCCAGCATTTT.

The table lists this clone with a few counts. The V and J genes are TRBV30 and TRBJ1-1, with 7 bases aligning to TRBD1. Germline values: CDR1 GTSNPN, CDR2 SVGIG (reference sequence). V dropped 5 bases and J dropped 7; count of bases not matched to a gene: 7. This CDR3 is 12 amino acids long. As DNA, the CDR3 is TGTGCCTGGGGTGCCCAGGGGGGTGAAGCTTTCTTT. It translates to CAWGAQGGEAFF.